These 28 T cell receptor beta chains were sequenced from one sample in a study of blood T cell repertoires in COVID-19. Assay used: immunoSEQ multiplex PCR; TCRdb lists only in-frame clones, some missing. The data show 110,000 to 150,000 clones, approximately 80% seen once. Material for sequencing was peripheral blood. The receptors here all came from a human donor in a cohort sampled during active COVID-19.

This clone has a single count. V and J are TRBV15 and TRBJ1-3; D is perhaps TRBD1 (6 bases). This CDR3 has 14 amino acids. V lost 9 bases to trimming and J lost 3 bases, with 15 bases between them. The germline CDR1 and CDR2 sequences are LNHNV and YYDKDF (reference sequence). CDR3: CATKAGDLGNTIYF. The CDR3 DNA is TGTGCCACTAAGGCAGGGGATCTTGGAAACACCATATATTTT.

This chain connects TRBV19 to TRBJ2-3; D may be TRBD2 (6 bases). Germline V gene data show CDR1 as LNHDA and CDR2 as SQIVND (reference sequence). The V end lost 3 bases, the J end lost 2 bases, and 9 bases lay between the germline ends. CDR3 length: 14 residues. As DNA, the CDR3 is TGTGCCAGTAGTATCGCGGGGAACACAGATACGCAGTATTTT. Protein: CASSIAGNTDTQYF. The whole variable domain, remainder taken from reference TRBV19 and TRBJ2-3, is DGGITQSPKYLFRKEGQNVTLSCEQNLNHDAMYWYRQDPGQGLRLIYYSQIVNDFQKGDIAEGYSVSREKKESFPLTVTSAQKNPTAFYLCASSIAGNTDTQYFGPGTRLTVL.

CDR3 coding DNA: TGTGCCAGTAGTGGCCCGACAGGGATCGAGCAGTACTTC. Translated, it gives CASSGPTGIEQYF. The chain combines TRBV19 with TRBJ2-7; 7 bases map to TRBD1. The CDR3 contains 13 residues. Trimming removed 5 bases from V and 6 bases from J; junction bases left unmatched: 7. In germline, CDR1 is LNHDA, CDR2 SQIVND (reference sequence).

This chain joins TRBV3-1 (or the pseudogene TRBV3-2) and TRBJ1-2; D is undetermined. The V gene's germline CDR1 is LGHDT and CDR2 YNNKEL (reference sequence). This CDR3 comprises 13 residues. Trimming took off 2 bases at V and 2 bases at J, with 6 bases between the two ends. CDR3 nucleotide sequence: TGTGCCAGCAGCCAAAACAGCAACTATGGCTACACCTTC. Its translation is CASSQNSNYGYTF.

V is TRBV5-4 and J is TRBJ2-7; 8 bases match TRBD2. V shed 3 bases, J shed 4 bases, and the junction held 9 bases outside the gene matches. The CDR3 is 15 residues long. Per the germline V gene, CDR1 is SGHNT and CDR2 is YYREEE (reference sequence). The CDR3 loop is CASSSGGTSSYEQYV. The CDR3 DNA follows: TGTGCCAGCAGCTCCGGGGGGACTAGTTCTTACGAGCAGTACGTC.

This sequence joins TRBV10-3 and TRBJ1-2; the match to TRBD1 covers 12 bases. The germline CDR1 and CDR2 sequences are ENHRY and SYGVKD. V lost 7 bases, J lost 6 bases, and 3 bases stayed unmatched. CDR3 length equals 13 residues. The CDR3 here is CAITGTGGDGYTF. The CDR3 coding sequence is TGTGCCATCACCGGGACAGGGGGCGATGGCTACACCTTC.

This chain joins TRBV11-3 and TRBJ2-2; TRBD2 matches at 8 bases. The CDR3 spans 14 residues. After removal of 7 bases from V and 0 bases from J, the junction contained 1 base not matched to a gene. Germline values: CDR1 SGHNT, CDR2 YENEEA. CDR3 nucleotide sequence: TGTGCCAGCAAGGGACTAGCGAACACCGGGGAGCTGTTTTTT. It encodes CASKGLANTGELFF.

The chain joins TRBV27 to TRBJ2-1; possibly TRBD1 for D (5 bases). V gave up 4 bases and J gave up 6 bases, with 16 bases separating them. The CDR3 runs 15 residues. In germline, CDR1 is MNHEY, CDR2 SMNVEV (reference sequence). The DNA for the CDR3 is TGTGCCAGCAGTTCTCCAGGGTCATTGGGCAATGAGCAGTTCTTC. Its protein is CASSSPGSLGNEQFF.

The chain uses TRBV19 and TRBJ2-2, with D tentatively TRBD1 (6 bases). CDR3 length: 15 amino acids. The V and J ends lost 3 bases and 5 bases respectively, with 13 bases between them. The germline CDR1 and CDR2 sequences are LNHDA and SQIVND (reference sequence). CDR3 loop: CASSIPGAGTGELFF. For the CDR3, the DNA is TGTGCCAGTAGTATTCCAGGGGCCGGGACCGGGGAGCTGTTTTTT. Supplemented by reference TRBV19 and TRBJ2-2, the full variable domain reads DGGITQSPKYLFRKEGQNVTLSCEQNLNHDAMYWYRQDPGQGLRLIYYSQIVNDFQKGDIAEGYSVSREKKESFPLTVTSAQKNPTAFYLCASSIPGAGTGELFFGEGSRLTVL.

The rearrangement links TRBV20-1 to TRBJ2-3, with no clear D. CDR3 length: 11 residues. Per the germline V gene, CDR1 is DFQATT and CDR2 is SNEGSKA (reference sequence). V was pared by 3 bases and J by 4 bases, with 5 bases between. CDR3: CSASVADTQYF. The CDR3 coding sequence is TGCAGTGCTAGCGTTGCAGATACGCAGTATTTT.

V usage is TRBV11-3 and J usage is TRBJ2-2, with TRBD1 identical over 10 bases. Trimming took 4 bases from V and 3 from J; bases not matched to a gene: 5. The CDR3 length is 16 residues. Looked up from germline, CDR1 is SGHNT and CDR2 is YENEEA. The CDR3 DNA follows: TGTGCCAGCAGCTGGGGACAGGGGTCTTACACCGGGGAGCTGTTTTTT. It codes for CASSWGQGSYTGELFF.

The chain uses TRBV18 and TRBJ2-5; TRBD2 matches 9 bases. Trimming took 4 bases from V and 1 from J; bases not matched to a gene: 4. Per the germline V gene, CDR1 is KGHSH and CDR2 is LQKENI. The CDR3 consists of 15 residues. CDR3: CASSRGAGGQETQYF. The CDR3 bases are TGTGCCAGCTCACGCGGAGCGGGGGGCCAAGAGACCCAGTACTTC.

The genes are TRBV5-1 and TRBJ2-2; 9 bases are a match to TRBD2. The CDR3 extends over 17 amino acids. The J segment lost 3 bases and the V segment lost 4 bases, leaving 10 bases of the junction unmatched. CDR1 and CDR2 (germline): SGHRS, YFSETQ. The DNA of the CDR3 is TGCGCCAGCAGCCCGGCCGGCGGGGGGGGCGACACCGGGGAGCTGTTTTTT. Translated, it gives CASSPAGGGGDTGELFF. The full variable domain, its missing parts supplied by reference TRBV5-1 and TRBJ2-2, is KAGVTQTPRYLIKTRGQQVTLSCSPISGHRSVSWYQQTPGQGLQFLFEYFSETQRNKGNFPGRFSGRQFSNSRSEMNVSTLELGDSALYLCASSPAGGGGDTGELFFGEGSRLTVL.

V and J are TRBV3-1 (or the pseudogene TRBV3-2) and TRBJ2-1; TRBD2 agrees at 8 bases. This CDR3 is built from 13 residues. CDR1 LGHDT and CDR2 YNNKEL come from the germline V gene (reference sequence). Germline trimming cut 10 bases from V and 7 bases from J; bases unmatched to any gene: 9. The CDR3 here is CATTGGGRNEQFF. The CDR3 region has the DNA TGTGCCACCACCGGGGGCGGGAGGAATGAGCAGTTCTTC.

This chain connects TRBV5-1 to TRBJ2-7; D not certain. The V end was cut by 0 bases, the J end by 6 bases, with 13 bases between. Germline V gives CDR1 SGHRS, CDR2 YFSETQ. CDR3 length: 14 residues. Written as DNA, the CDR3 is TGCGCCAGCAGCTTGGGGGCCGCTGTGGGCGAGCAGTACTTC. As protein: CASSLGAAVGEQYF.

The rearrangement links TRBV14 to TRBJ1-2, with D tentatively TRBD1 (5 bases). This CDR3 comprises 13 residues. Trimming left V 0 bases short and J 8 bases short, with 10 bases between. In germline, CDR1 is SGHDN, CDR2 FVKESK. CDR3: CASSQDWGVGYTF. The CDR3 nucleotides read TGTGCCAGCAGCCAAGATTGGGGGGTCGGCTACACCTTC.

The rearrangement links TRBV6-5 to TRBJ2-7; possible D gene TRBD2, 6 bases. The CDR3 runs 15 residues. Between the trimmed V and J ends, which lost 6 bases and 0 bases, there was a span of 15 bases. The germline V gene has CDR1 MNHEY and CDR2 SVGAGI. The CDR3 spells CASRGGAYPSYEQYF. The CDR3 coding sequence is TGTGCCAGCAGGGGCGGGGCTTATCCCTCCTACGAGCAGTACTTC.

The CDR3 reads CASSQGVRETQYF. As DNA, the CDR3 is TGCGCCAGCAGCCAAGGCGTGCGGGAGACCCAGTACTTC. V and J are TRBV4-3 and TRBJ2-5; D remains ambiguous. Trimming stripped 1 base from V and 5 bases from J, with 8 bases between. The CDR3 spans 13 residues. The germline gives CDR1 LGHNA, CDR2 YSLEER.

V is TRBV27 and J is TRBJ2-3; D perhaps matches TRBD2 (6 bases). The CDR3 sequence is 14 residues long. The V end was cut by 2 bases, the J end by 0 bases, with 6 bases between. CDR1 MNHEY and CDR2 SMNVEV come from the germline V gene (reference sequence). The CDR3 sequence is CASSLGGSTDTQYF. Here the CDR3 DNA reads TGTGCCAGCAGTTTAGGGGGGAGCACAGATACGCAGTATTTT.

This chain uses TRBV4-2 with TRBJ2-2; tentative D call: TRBD2 (6 bases). Trimming removed 3 bases at V and 1 base at J, with 12 bases between. Looked up from germline, CDR1 is LGHNA and CDR2 is YNFKEQ. The CDR3 spans 16 residues. The CDR3 DNA reads TGTGCCAGCAGCCATAATAGCGGTGAGAACACCGGGGAGCTGTTTTTT. It yields the protein CASSHNSGENTGELFF.

This clone was observed a handful of times. The chain joins TRBV7-9 to TRBJ1-4, with 8 bases identical to TRBD1. CDR3 size: 14 residues. From germline, CDR1 is SEHNR and CDR2 FQNEAQ (reference sequence). V shed 5 bases, J shed 8 bases, and the junction held 7 bases outside the gene matches. CDR3 region: CASSTTGGREKLFF. Here the CDR3 DNA reads TGTGCCAGCAGCACAACAGGGGGTCGGGAAAAACTGTTTTTT.

The chain combines TRBV12-3 or TRBV12-4 with TRBJ1-2; 7 nucleotides agree with TRBD1. J was trimmed by 7 bases and V by 7 bases; bases with no gene match: 9. The CDR3 is made up of 13 amino acids. CDR3 coding DNA: TGTGCCAGCACCCTGCGACAGGGAGGTGGCTACACCTTC. The encoded protein is CASTLRQGGGYTF.

The chain recombines TRBV18 with TRBJ2-1; the match to TRBD2 covers 14 bases. Germline V lookup: CDR1 KGHSH, CDR2 LQKENI. The V segment lost 3 bases and the J segment 9 bases; nucleotides outside the gene matches: 13. This CDR3 is built from 18 residues. Written as DNA, the CDR3 is TGTGCCAGCTCACCCCCGGGACTAGCGGGGGCCTCCCTGCGTGAGCAGTTCTTC. It translates to CASSPPGLAGASLREQFF.

This chain connects TRBV5-4 to TRBJ1-1; the match to TRBD1 covers 8 bases. CDR3 length: 15 residues. V lost 6 bases and J lost 6; bases outside the gene matches: 13. Germline assignment: CDR1 SGHNT and CDR2 YYREEE (reference sequence). The CDR3 region is CASTSLVGQGAEAFF. In DNA form, the CDR3 reads TGTGCCAGCACTTCGCTTGTTGGACAGGGTGCTGAAGCTTTCTTT.

The V and J genes are TRBV3-1 (or the pseudogene TRBV3-2) and TRBJ2-1, with D unresolved. From germline, CDR1 is LGHDT and CDR2 YNNKEL (reference sequence). V lost 4 bases and J lost 7, with 8 bases in between. The CDR3 spans 12 residues. CDR3 in amino acids: CASSREFNEQFF. The DNA for the CDR3 is TGTGCCAGCAGCCGCGAATTTAATGAGCAGTTCTTC.

V usage is TRBV12-3 or TRBV12-4 and J usage is TRBJ2-7; 9 positions agree with TRBD1. CDR3 length equals 13 residues. Unmatched junction bases numbered 10, after V lost 6 bases and J lost 10 bases. CDR3 loop: CASSSDGQGIQYV. CDR3 nucleotide sequence: TGTGCCAGCAGCTCCGATGGACAGGGGATCCAGTACGTC.

The genes are TRBV4-3 and TRBJ2-1, with 11 bases aligning to TRBD2. V was pared by 2 bases and J by 7 bases, with 4 bases of the junction left unmatched. The CDR3 runs to 15 residues. The germline CDR1 and CDR2 sequences are LGHNA and YSLEER. The CDR3 reads CASSQSLAGGNEQFF. The CDR3 DNA sequence: TGCGCCAGCAGCCAAAGTCTAGCGGGAGGAAATGAGCAGTTCTTC.

The rearrangement joins TRBV5-1 to TRBJ1-1, with 8 bases that match TRBD1. The junction had 10 bases not matched to a gene; V was cut back by 4 bases and J by 8 bases. Germline lookup yields CDR1 SGHRS and CDR2 YFSETQ. The CDR3 is 14 amino acids. CDR3 sequence (DNA): TGCGCCAGCAGCCCGGACCTGGACAGGGACGAAGCTTTCTTT. It yields the protein CASSPDLDRDEAFF.